This TCR beta chain was profiled in a study of blood T cell repertoires in COVID-19. Study context: COVID-19 samples collected from the United States, Italy and Spain covered acute and convalescent phases.

The CDR3 is made up of 14 amino acids. Germline V CDR1 and CDR2: DFQATT, SNEGSKA (reference sequence). Trimming removed 3 bases from V and 6 bases from J; junction bases left unmatched: 6. Authors' data handling: By means of reference gene primer amplification, nucleated cell counts were estimated. The table came from immunoSEQ multiplex PCR; TCRdb's copy has only in-frame clones and leaves some out. The V and J calls and the clone size are those of that table, but D and trimming were determined from the DNA. The table shows about 180,000 clones, with around 86% occurring only once. The sequence came from a woman aged 25 to 45 with active or convalescent COVID-19. The V and J genes are TRBV20-1 and TRBJ1-4, with 8 bases identical to TRBD1. Sequencing was performed on peripheral blood. The CDR3 region is CSASSDRDDEKLFF. The CDR3 DNA follows: TGCAGTGCTAGTTCGGACAGGGACGATGAAAAACTGTTTTTT.